This T cell receptor (beta chain) originates from a study of blood T cell repertoires in COVID-19. Overall study context: The analysed material was cDNA or gDNA that came from T cells, B-cell-depleted T cells, or PBMCs.

Here immunoSEQ multiplex PCR was the method, and the copy in TCRdb shows in-frame clones only, minus some. The table shows 75,000 to 95,000 clones, with more than 65% occurring only once. In germline, CDR1 is MDHEN, CDR2 SYDVKM. This CDR3 region has 18 residues. Trimming removed 6 bases from V and 3 bases from J; junction bases left unmatched: 17. Sequenced material: peripheral blood. The TCR originated in a man between 60 and 75 years old with acute or convalescent COVID-19. This chain connects TRBV28 to TRBJ1-1; 9 bases fit TRBD1. The CDR3 nucleotides read TGTGCCAGCAGGTCACAGGGGGCGTGGAACAAAATGGACACTGAAGCTTTCTTT. Protein: CASRSQGAWNKMDTEAFF.